These 10 T cell receptor beta chains share one sample of origin, sequenced in a study of T cell responses to AZD1222 COVID-19 vaccine (dated by TCRdb to about 2021). Receptor libraries were prepared by the immunoSEQ multiplex PCR assay. TCRdb mirrors the immuneACCESS table, restricted to in-frame sequences. Some clones are absent from its copies; in checked studies, under half trace to an unresolved V gene, and the reason for the others is unknown. In all, the sample holds over 150,000 clones, and approximately 94% of those were seen once. The top ten constitute 1.6% of the sample. The time point label, read with the paper, signifies: about 28 days (+/-7) after the second vaccine dose. This material consisted of peripheral blood, taken 28 days after the second AZD1222 dose. These TCRs come from an adult who received the AZD1222 COVID-19 vaccine.

V usage is TRBV19 and J usage is TRBJ1-6; D is uncertain. CDR1 and CDR2 (germline): LNHDA, SQIVND (reference sequence). The CDR3 spans 14 residues. Trimming removed 6 bases at V and 8 bases at J, with 14 bases between. CDR3 in DNA: TGTGCCAGTAGCCTCGATCAACCACATTCACCCCTCCACTTT. Translated, it gives CASSLDQPHSPLHF.

The rearrangement joins TRBV5-1 to TRBJ1-3; possibly TRBD1 for D (6 bases). This CDR3 has 15 residues. V shed 8 bases and J shed 2 bases, with 17 bases lying between them. Germline lookup yields CDR1 SGHRS and CDR2 YFSETQ. The CDR3: CASSPLGGPGNTIYF. The CDR3 nucleotides are TGCGCCAGTTCCCCTCTTGGGGGCCCTGGAAACACCATATATTTT.

This clone appeared a few times. Other DNA sequences from this sample encode an identical CDR3 as well. This chain uses TRBV2 with TRBJ1-6; no clear D. V lost 2 bases, J lost 10 bases, and 9 bases lay in between. The germline V gene encodes CDR1 SNHLY and CDR2 FYNNEI. The CDR3 length is 13 residues. The CDR3 coding sequence is TGTGCCAGCAGTGAACAAGGGAGATCACCCCTCCACTTT. Translating it yields CASSEQGRSPLHF.

The chain is built from TRBV6-5 and TRBJ1-2, with D tentatively TRBD1 (6 bases). The CDR3 length is 15 residues. Germline assignment: CDR1 MNHEY and CDR2 SVGAGI. V was cut by 0 bases and J by 1 base, with 9 bases left in between. In DNA, the CDR3 is TGTGCCAGCAGTTACTCACAGGGATTTAACTATGGCTACACCTTC. Protein sequence: CASSYSQGFNYGYTF.

Concerning this clone itself: This sample includes further DNA sequences coding for the same CDR3. The chain uses TRBV28 and TRBJ1-1, with unresolved D. Per the germline V gene, CDR1 is MDHEN and CDR2 is SYDVKM. This CDR3 is 11 amino acids long. Trimming shortened V by 8 bases and J by 2 bases, and 6 bases separated the two germline ends. In nucleotides, the CDR3 is TGTGCCAGCCTTTTCAACACTGAAGCTTTCTTT. Translation gives CASLFNTEAFF.

This chain joins TRBV5-1 and TRBJ1-4; D unclear. Trimming removed 4 bases from V and 2 bases from J, with 18 bases in between. Looked up from germline, CDR1 is SGHRS and CDR2 is YFSETQ. The CDR3 has 17 amino acids. The CDR3 sequence: CASSPSGSGSTNEKLFF. CDR3 DNA sequence: TGCGCCAGCAGCCCGTCCGGATCGGGGTCCACTAATGAAAAACTGTTTTTT. Complete variable domain (other parts from reference TRBV5-1 and TRBJ1-4): KAGVTQTPRYLIKTRGQQVTLSCSPISGHRSVSWYQQTPGQGLQFLFEYFSETQRNKGNFPGRFSGRQFSNSRSEMNVSTLELGDSALYLCASSPSGSGSTNEKLFFGSGTQLSVL.

This clone showed up just a few times. The chain links TRBV10-1 to TRBJ2-7; D tentatively reads TRBD1 or TRBD2 (7 bases each). V was trimmed by 5 bases and J by 3 bases, leaving 17 bases between them. Germline V gene lookup returns CDR1 WNHNN and CDR2 SYGVQD (reference sequence). The CDR3 is 15 amino acids. CDR3 loop: CASSQGGESHYEQYF. CDR3 DNA sequence: TGCGCCAGCAGTCAGGGGGGGGAATCCCACTACGAGCAGTACTTC.

The V call is TRBV27, the J call TRBJ1-2, with TRBD1 identical over 7 bases. Germline V gene sequence: CDR1 MNHEY, CDR2 SMNVEV (reference sequence). The CDR3 length is 13 residues. After removal of 3 bases from V and 8 bases from J, the junction contained 6 bases not matched to a gene. In DNA, the CDR3 is TGTGCCAGCAGTTTTCGACAGGGTAACGGCTACACCTTC. It codes for CASSFRQGNGYTF.

The CDR3 is CASRTSGSYNEQFF. CDR3 sequence (DNA): TGTGCCAGCCGGACTAGCGGGTCCTACAATGAGCAGTTCTTC. This chain links TRBV19 with TRBJ2-1; 11 bases are a match to TRBD2. The germline gives CDR1 LNHDA, CDR2 SQIVND (reference sequence). Losses at the gene ends were 9 bases for V and 1 base for J; bases not matched to a gene: 2. The CDR3 runs to 14 residues.

As DNA, the CDR3 is TGTGCCAGCAGTTACGTGAGACAGGGTGGGGAAAAACTGTTTTTT. Translated: CASSYVRQGGEKLFF. The chain couples TRBV6-5 to TRBJ1-4; 7 nucleotides agree with TRBD1. The CDR3 has 15 residues. Looked up from germline, CDR1 is MNHEY and CDR2 is SVGAGI. V lost 2 bases and J lost 8; bases outside the gene matches: 8.